This TCR beta chain was recovered during a study of T cells after yellow fever vaccination. This clonotype was seen more than once but under ten times. The antigen remains unidentified. Points from the study as a whole: Once the booster was given, most primary-vaccination clones reappeared, at approximately 97% for CD4 and roughly 91% for CD8. Weaker overall, the secondary response nonetheless peaked faster (day 5 versus 15). Abundant bulk-population clonotypes could contaminate the FACS-sorted repertoires.

The germline V gene has CDR1 DFQATT and CDR2 SNEGSKA (reference sequence). The CDR3 length is 14 residues. V was trimmed by 2 bases and J by 3 bases, leaving 8 bases between them. For TCR, cDNA came from 5'RACE template switching, which added a universal primer site and UMIs. MiXCR was run by TCRdb on the 5' RACE reads, yielding one entry per CDR3 protein. The repertoire holds about 240,000 distinct CDR3 sequences, with 6.9% as singletons. This specimen consisted of CD4+ T cells sorted from PBMCs, obtained 15 days after the yellow fever booster vaccination. The chain has TRBV20-1 and TRBJ2-6; D is ambiguous. The sequence was collected from a young man who received the YFV17D yellow fever vaccine. CDR3 loop: CSARNRHGANVLTF. CDR3 DNA sequence: TGCAGTGCTAGAAATAGGCATGGGGCCAACGTCCTGACTTTC.